The 10 T cell receptor beta chains reported below all come from one sample, sequenced in a study of cytomegalovirus exposure and HLA in healthy donors. Vbeta (60) and Jbeta (13) primers were used in the PCR. Method: immunoSEQ multiplex PCR; TCRdb's copy keeps in-frame clones and lacks some. This table has 110,000 or so clones, 70% to 85% appearing once. Sequencing was carried out using PBMCs. The receptors here all came from a woman aged 40 to 49 in good health and CMV-seropositive.

This clone was recorded only once. The V call is TRBV7-9, the J call TRBJ2-3; TRBD2 agrees at 8 bases. This CDR3 comprises 15 residues. Unmatched junction bases numbered 4, after V lost 3 bases and J lost 2 bases. Germline V gene sequence: CDR1 SEHNR, CDR2 FQNEAQ (reference sequence). The CDR3 DNA follows: TGTGCCAGCAGCTTGGGGACTAGGTTCACAGATACGCAGTATTTT. Translating gives CASSLGTRFTDTQYF.

Details on this clone: One end of the junction fails to match germline, which may point to a read error. The chain carries TRBV7-7 and TRBJ2-1; D may be TRBD2 (6 bases). This CDR3 contains 15 residues. In germline, CDR1 is SSHAT, CDR2 FNYEAQ (reference sequence). The CDR3, as DNA: TGTGCTAGCAGCCGCGGTAGCGGAAACTACAATGAGCAGTTCTTC. Its protein product is CASSRGSGNYNEQFF. Using reference TRBV7-7 and TRBJ2-1 for the parts outside the CDR3, the full variable domain is GAGVSQSPRYKVTKRGQDVTLRCDPISSHATLYWYQQALGQGPEFLTYFNYEAQPDKSGLPSDRFSAERPEGSISTLTIQRTEQRDSAMYRCASSRGSGNYNEQFFGPGTRLTVL.

This clone came up a few times. The chain couples TRBV4-1 to TRBJ2-7; 7 bases line up with TRBD1. The CDR3 length is 17 residues. The J segment lost 3 bases and the V segment lost 1 base, leaving 12 bases of the junction unmatched. CDR1 is MGHRA, CDR2 YSYEKL, per germline. CDR3: CASSQVWASGQSYEQYF. In DNA form, the CDR3 reads TGCGCCAGCAGCCAAGTTTGGGCTTCGGGACAGAGCTACGAGCAGTACTTC.

The V and J genes are TRBV9 and TRBJ2-1; D remains unclear. The CDR3 is 13 residues long. From germline, CDR1 is SGDLS and CDR2 YYNGEE. V gave up 0 bases and J gave up 6 bases, with 7 bases separating them. CDR3 amino acids: CASSVGSVNEQFF. The CDR3 DNA reads TGTGCCAGCAGCGTAGGAAGCGTCAATGAGCAGTTCTTC.

The chain has TRBV6-1 and TRBJ1-1; 9 positions match TRBD1. Losses at the gene ends were 1 base for V and 3 bases for J; bases not matched to a gene: 12. CDR1 is MNHNS and CDR2 is SASEGT in the germline V gene. This CDR3 has 18 amino acids. CDR3 nucleotide sequence: TGTGCCAGCAGTGAAGTACCGGGACAGGGTGGATTACACACTGAAGCTTTCTTT. Translation: CASSEVPGQGGLHTEAFF.

In its sample, this clone was seen a few times. The rearrangement links TRBV30 to TRBJ1-1; D perhaps matches TRBD1 (6 bases). V was clipped by 2 bases and J by 3 bases, with 16 bases between them. Germline CDR1 and CDR2: GTSNPN and SVGIG (reference sequence). The CDR3 has 15 amino acids. The CDR3, as DNA: TGTGCCTGGAGTCCTACACAGGGTCGGTACACTGAAGCTTTCTTT. Residues: CAWSPTQGRYTEAFF. The full variable domain, completed using reference TRBV30 and TRBJ1-1, is SQTIHQWPATLVQPVGSPLSLECTVEGTSNPNLYWYRQAAGRGLQLLFYSVGIGQISSEVPQNLSASRPQDRQFILSSKKLLLSDSGFYLCAWSPTQGRYTEAFFGQGTRLTVV.

J is TRBJ2-5 and V is TRBV2; 8 bases are shared with TRBD1. Trimming took 4 bases from V and 1 from J; bases not matched to a gene: 17. Germline V lookup: CDR1 SNHLY, CDR2 FYNNEI. The CDR3 extends over 19 amino acids. CDR3: CASSAQVKTGVWAQETQYF. The CDR3 DNA is TGTGCCAGCAGTGCCCAAGTTAAGACAGGGGTGTGGGCCCAAGAGACCCAGTACTTC.

The chain combines TRBV7-7 with TRBJ2-5; a possible D gene is TRBD1 (5 bases). There are 12 residues in the CDR3. CDR1 is SSHAT and CDR2 is FNYEAQ in the germline V gene (reference sequence). CDR3 in DNA: TGTGCTTTAAGGGGCAATCAAGAGACCCAGTACTTC. Its protein product is CALRGNQETQYF. Filled out from reference TRBV7-7 and TRBJ2-5, the complete variable domain reads GAGVSQSPRYKVTKRGQDVTLRCDPISSHATLYWYQQALGQGPEFLTYFNYEAQPDKSGLPSDRFSAERPEGSISTLTIQRTEQRDSAMYRCALRGNQETQYFGPGTRLLVL.

The chain uses TRBV9 and TRBJ2-7, with 9 bases matching TRBD2. CDR3 length: 16 residues. CDR1 is SGDLS and CDR2 is YYNGEE in the germline V gene. V gave up 4 bases and J gave up 1 base; unmatched junction bases: 9. As DNA, the CDR3 is TGTGCCAGCAGCCCTGTTGTAGCGGGAGTTTCCTACGAGCAGTACTTC. Encoded protein: CASSPVVAGVSYEQYF.

This chain uses TRBV15 with TRBJ1-1, with 9 nucleotides matching TRBD1. Losses at the gene ends were 3 bases for V and 5 bases for J; bases not matched to a gene: 10. The CDR3 extends over 16 amino acids. Germline lookup yields CDR1 LNHNV and CDR2 YYDKDF (reference sequence). DNA for the CDR3: TGTGCCACCAGCAGCCGGGACAGGGAATTTAGGACTGAAGCTTTCTTT. This codes for CATSSRDREFRTEAFF.